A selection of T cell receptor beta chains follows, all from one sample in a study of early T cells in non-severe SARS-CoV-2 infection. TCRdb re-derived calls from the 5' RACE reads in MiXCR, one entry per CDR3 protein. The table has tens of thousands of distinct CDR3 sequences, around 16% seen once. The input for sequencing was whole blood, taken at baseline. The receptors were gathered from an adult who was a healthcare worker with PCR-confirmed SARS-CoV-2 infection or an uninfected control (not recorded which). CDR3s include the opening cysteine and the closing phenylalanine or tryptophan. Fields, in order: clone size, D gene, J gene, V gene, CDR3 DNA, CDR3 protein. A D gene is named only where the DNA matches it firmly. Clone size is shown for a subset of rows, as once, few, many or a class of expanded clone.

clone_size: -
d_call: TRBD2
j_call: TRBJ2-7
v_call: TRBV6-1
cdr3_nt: TGTGCCAGCAGTGAGGTCCCCACTAGCGACGAGCAGTACTTC
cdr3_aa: CASSEVPTSDEQYF

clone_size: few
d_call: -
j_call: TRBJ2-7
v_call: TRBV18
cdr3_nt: TGTGCCAGCTCAGCGGACAGTATCTACGAGCAGTACTTC
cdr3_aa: CASSADSIYEQYF

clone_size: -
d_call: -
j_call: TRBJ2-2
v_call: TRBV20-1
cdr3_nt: TGCAGTGCTAGGCGGAGTGGCGCCGGGGAGCTGTTTTTT
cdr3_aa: CSARRSGAGELFF

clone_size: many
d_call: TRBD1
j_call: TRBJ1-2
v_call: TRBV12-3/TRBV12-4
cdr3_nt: TGTGCCAGCAGTTCCCGACAGGGGTTCTATGGCTACACCTTC
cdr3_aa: CASSSRQGFYGYTF

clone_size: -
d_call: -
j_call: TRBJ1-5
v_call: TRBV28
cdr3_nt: TGTGCCAGCAGCCTAGGACTAGGCACTCAGCCCCAGCATTTT
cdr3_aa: CASSLGLGTQPQHF

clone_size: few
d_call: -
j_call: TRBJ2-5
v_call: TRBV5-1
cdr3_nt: TGCGCCAGCAGCGACGGGAGCTTTTTTCCGACCCAGTACTTC
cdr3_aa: CASSDGSFFPTQYF

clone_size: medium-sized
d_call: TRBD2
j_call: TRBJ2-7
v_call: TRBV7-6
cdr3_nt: TGTGCCAGCAGCTTAGAAGCGGGAGAATACGAGCAGTACTTC
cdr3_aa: CASSLEAGEYEQYF

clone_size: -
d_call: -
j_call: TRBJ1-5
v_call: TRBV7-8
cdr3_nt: TGTGCCAGCAGCCCCAGCTCGGGAATTCATAGCAATCAGCCCCAGCATTTT
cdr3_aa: CASSPSSGIHSNQPQHF

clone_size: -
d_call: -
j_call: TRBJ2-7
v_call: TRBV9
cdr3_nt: TGTGCCAGCAGCGTAGCTGCGGGACAAGCCTACGAGCAGTACTTC
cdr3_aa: CASSVAAGQAYEQYF

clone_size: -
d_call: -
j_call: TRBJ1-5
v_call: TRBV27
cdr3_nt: TGTGCCAGCAGTGCCCAGGGCGGCAATCAGCCCCAGCATTTT
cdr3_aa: CASSAQGGNQPQHF

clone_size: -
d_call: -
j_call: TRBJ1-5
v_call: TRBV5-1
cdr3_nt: TGCGCCAGCAGCTTGGACAGCGATAGCAATCAGCCCCAGCATTTT
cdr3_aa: CASSLDSDSNQPQHF

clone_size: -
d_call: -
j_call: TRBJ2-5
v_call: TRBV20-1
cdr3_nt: TGCAGTGCTAGGGAGTTTACGGGGACCCAGTACTTC
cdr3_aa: CSAREFTGTQYF

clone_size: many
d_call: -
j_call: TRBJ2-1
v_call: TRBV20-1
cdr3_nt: TGCAGTGCTAGGCCGACCTTGTACAATGAGCAGTTCTTC
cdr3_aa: CSARPTLYNEQFF